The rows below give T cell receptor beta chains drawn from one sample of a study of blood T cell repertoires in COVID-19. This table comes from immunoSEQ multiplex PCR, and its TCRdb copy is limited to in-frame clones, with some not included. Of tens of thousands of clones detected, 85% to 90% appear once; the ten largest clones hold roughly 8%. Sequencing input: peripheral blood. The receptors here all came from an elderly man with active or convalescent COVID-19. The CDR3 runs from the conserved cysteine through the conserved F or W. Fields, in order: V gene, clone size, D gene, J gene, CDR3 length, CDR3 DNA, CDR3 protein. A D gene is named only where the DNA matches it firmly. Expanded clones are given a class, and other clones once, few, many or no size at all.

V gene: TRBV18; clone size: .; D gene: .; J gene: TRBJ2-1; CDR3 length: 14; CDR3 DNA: TGTGCCAGCTCACCAAACAACAGATACAATGAGCAGTTCTTC; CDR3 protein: CASSPNNRYNEQFF
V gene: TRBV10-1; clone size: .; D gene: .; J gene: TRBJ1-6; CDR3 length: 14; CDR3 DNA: TGCGCCAGCAGTGAGTCGTCAGGGCGGTCACCCCTCCACTTT; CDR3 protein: CASSESSGRSPLHF
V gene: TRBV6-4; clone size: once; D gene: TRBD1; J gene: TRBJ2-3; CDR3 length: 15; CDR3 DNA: TGTGCCAGCAGTTCGACAGGGCTCAGCACAGATACGCAGTATTTT; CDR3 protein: CASSSTGLSTDTQYF
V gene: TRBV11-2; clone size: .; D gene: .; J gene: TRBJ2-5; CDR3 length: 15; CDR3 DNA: TGTGCCAGCAGCTTAGCGACAGGATTCCAGGAGACCCAGTACTTC; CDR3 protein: CASSLATGFQETQYF
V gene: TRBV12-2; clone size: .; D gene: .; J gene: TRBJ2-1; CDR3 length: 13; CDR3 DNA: TGTGCAAGTTGGAGGCCCAACTACAATGAGCAGTTCTTC; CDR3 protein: CASWRPNYNEQFF
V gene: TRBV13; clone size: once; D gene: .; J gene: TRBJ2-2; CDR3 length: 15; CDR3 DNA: TGTGCCAGCAGCTTCCAGGGCGCGAACACCGGGGAGCTGTTTTTT; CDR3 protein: CASSFQGANTGELFF
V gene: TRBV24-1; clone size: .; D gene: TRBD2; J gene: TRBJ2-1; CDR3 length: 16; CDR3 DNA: TGTGCCACCAGTGACCCCGGAGGCGGGAGGAGAGATGAGCAGTTCTTC; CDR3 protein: CATSDPGGGRRDEQFF
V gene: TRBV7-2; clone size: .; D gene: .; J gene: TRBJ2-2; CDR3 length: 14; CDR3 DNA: TGTGCCAGCAGCTCCGGTGTAAGCTTCGGGGAGCTGTTTTTT; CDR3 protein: CASSSGVSFGELFF
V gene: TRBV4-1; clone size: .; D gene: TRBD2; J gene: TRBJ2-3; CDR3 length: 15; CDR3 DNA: TGCGCCAGCAGCCAAGAAAGCGGGAGAGCAGATACGCAGTATTTT; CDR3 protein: CASSQESGRADTQYF
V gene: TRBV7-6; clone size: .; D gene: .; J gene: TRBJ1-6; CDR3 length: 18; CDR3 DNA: TGTGCCAGCAGCTTAGGGTCAGGCCACCGCTCCTATAATTCACCCCTCCACTTT; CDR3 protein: CASSLGSGHRSYNSPLHF